These 30 T cell receptor beta chains share one sample of origin, sequenced in a study of blood T cell repertoires in COVID-19. The method was immunoSEQ multiplex PCR; TCRdb's version includes in-frame clones alone and lacks a portion of them. The sample has 170,000 or so clones, roughly 86% seen once; the top ten hold approximately 0.62%. Sequenced material: peripheral blood. All receptors derive from a man in his sixties with COVID-19, enrolled during active disease.

The chain joins TRBV6-5 to TRBJ1-1; perhaps TRBD1 as D (5 bases). Trimming took off 6 bases at V and 8 bases at J, with 13 bases between the two ends. The CDR3 runs to 12 residues. CDR1 and CDR2 from the germline V gene are MNHEY and SVGAGI. CDR3: CASRAGPGEAFF. CDR3 nucleotides: TGTGCCAGCAGAGCGGGACCAGGCGAAGCTTTCTTT.

DNA of the CDR3: TGCGCCAGTACTACCGGGAAAGAAAATTCACCCCTCCACTTT. This gives the protein CASTTGKENSPLHF. The gene calls are TRBV5-1 and TRBJ1-6; no firm D call. The CDR3 is 14 residues long. The V end lost 8 bases, the J end lost 7 bases, and 16 bases lay between the germline ends. CDR1 is SGHRS and CDR2 is YFSETQ in the germline V gene.

V gene TRBV5-1 combines with J gene TRBJ2-5; maybe TRBD2 (5 bases). The CDR3 loop spans 15 amino acids. CDR1 SGHRS and CDR2 YFSETQ come from the germline V gene. Trimming stripped 0 bases from V and 0 bases from J, with 9 bases between. CDR3 nucleotides: TGCGCCAGCAGCTTGGTAGCGTCAGACCAAGAGACCCAGTACTTC. Translation gives CASSLVASDQETQYF.

The rearrangement uses TRBV9 and TRBJ1-4; D call uncertain. Trimming took 4 bases from V and 6 from J, leaving 16 bases between them. CDR1 is SGDLS, CDR2 YYNGEE, per germline. This CDR3 has 15 amino acids. CDR3 in amino acids: CASSSRGLIDEKLFF. The CDR3 region has the DNA TGTGCCAGCAGCTCACGAGGGCTTATTGATGAAAAACTGTTTTTT.

This chain links TRBV19 with TRBJ2-3; the D gene is possibly TRBD2 (7 bases). V shed 1 base and J shed 5 bases, with 10 bases lying between them. The CDR3 contains 14 residues. Germline V gives CDR1 LNHDA, CDR2 SQIVND (reference sequence). Here the CDR3 reads CASSIGGGLDTQYF. As DNA, the CDR3 is TGTGCCAGTAGTATAGGGGGGGGCTTAGATACGCAGTATTTT.

This chain connects TRBV14 to TRBJ2-1, with 10 positions matching TRBD1. With V trimmed by 4 bases and J by 15 bases, 12 bases remained unmatched. Germline V gives CDR1 SGHDN, CDR2 FVKESK. CDR3 length: 14 residues. The CDR3 spells CASSLNLGDRGLFF. CDR3 nucleotides: TGTGCCAGCAGCCTAAATTTGGGGGACAGGGGCCTGTTCTTC.

This chain links TRBV6-6 with TRBJ1-5; possible D gene TRBD1, 5 bases. The CDR3 is 18 amino acids. The germline V gene has CDR1 MNHNY and CDR2 SVGAGI (reference sequence). V was cut by 5 bases and J by 2 bases, with 22 bases left in between. The chain's CDR3 is CASSPRGGRRLGNQPQHF. The CDR3 region has the DNA TGTGCCAGCAGTCCAAGGGGCGGTCGGAGACTTGGCAATCAGCCCCAGCATTTT.

The CDR3 DNA reads as TGTGCCAGCAGCACCTATAATTCACCCCTCCACTTT. This codes for CASSTYNSPLHF. The rearrangement links TRBV6-5 to TRBJ1-6; D gene ambiguous. Germline CDR1 reads MNHEY; CDR2 reads SVGAGI. The germline V and J ends were trimmed by 6 bases and 2 bases, with 2 bases remaining between them. The CDR3 spans 12 residues.

The rearrangement links TRBV3-1 (or the pseudogene TRBV3-2) to TRBJ2-1; 8 bases are a match to TRBD2. Trimming at V came to 4 bases and at J to 3 bases, leaving 8 bases not matched to a gene. This CDR3 is 16 amino acids long. The germline V gene encodes CDR1 LGHDT and CDR2 YNNKEL (reference sequence). The CDR3: CASSPSSGGVYNEQFF. The CDR3 region has the DNA TGTGCCAGCAGCCCTTCCTCGGGAGGGGTCTACAATGAGCAGTTCTTC.

This clone was recorded once. This rearrangement joins TRBV18 to TRBJ1-1, with 8 bases that match TRBD1. CDR1 and CDR2 (germline): KGHSH, LQKENI. CDR3 size: 15 residues. Unmatched junction bases numbered 4, after V lost 0 bases and J lost 4 bases. The CDR3 DNA sequence: TGTGCCAGCTCACCACCTGGACAGGGAACCACTGAAGCTTTCTTT. Translating it yields CASSPPGQGTTEAFF.

This sequence joins TRBV11-3 and TRBJ2-7; 7 nucleotides agree with TRBD1. This CDR3 has 12 amino acids. V lost 5 bases and J lost 5; bases outside the gene matches: 3. In germline, CDR1 is SGHNT, CDR2 YENEEA. The CDR3 reads CASSDRVHEQYF. CDR3 nucleotides: TGTGCCAGCAGCGACAGGGTCCACGAGCAGTACTTC.

The rearrangement joins TRBV9 to TRBJ1-4; 7 nucleotides line up with TRBD1. This CDR3 comprises 14 residues. CDR1 and CDR2 (germline): SGDLS, YYNGEE. Trimming cost V 4 bases and J 8 bases; bases outside gene matches: 8. The CDR3 sequence: CASSPQGTAEKLFF. CDR3 coding DNA: TGTGCCAGCAGCCCACAGGGGACTGCGGAAAAACTGTTTTTT.

The chain uses TRBV6-5 and TRBJ1-1, with D possibly matching TRBD1 (5 bases). Germline loops: CDR1 MNHEY, CDR2 SVGAGI. V lost 5 bases to trimming and J lost 7 bases, with 14 bases between them. The CDR3 is 13 residues long. The CDR3 sequence is CASSPGGVSEAFF. For the CDR3, the DNA is TGTGCCAGCAGTCCCGGAGGGGTAAGTGAAGCTTTCTTT.

The chain links TRBV7-3 to TRBJ2-1; 9 nucleotides line up with TRBD1. J gave up 2 bases and V 5 bases, and 7 bases lay outside the gene matches. Germline assignment: CDR1 SGHTA and CDR2 FQGTGA. This CDR3 has 16 residues. The CDR3 region has the DNA TGTGCCAGCAGCGGCCCGGGACAGGGCCCCTACAATGAGCAGTTCTTC. Its translation is CASSGPGQGPYNEQFF.

V is TRBV7-8 and J is TRBJ1-5; a weak D match, TRBD1 (6 bases). Germline CDR1 reads SGHVS; CDR2 reads FQNEAQ. Trimming took 4 bases from V and 7 from J, leaving 20 bases between them. The CDR3 length is 16 residues. Here the CDR3 DNA reads TGTGCCAGCAGCTATACATTGCGGGGGGGCGACCAGCCCCAGCATTTT. This translates into CASSYTLRGGDQPQHF.

The chain joins TRBV27 to TRBJ1-6; TRBD1 matches at 10 bases. Trimming cost V 6 bases and J 7 bases; bases outside gene matches: 0. The CDR3 totals 13 residues. Germline V CDR1 and CDR2: MNHEY, SMNVEV (reference sequence). The CDR3 sequence: CASRGQGNSPLHF. CDR3 DNA sequence: TGTGCCAGCAGGGGACAGGGGAATTCACCCCTCCACTTT.

The chain couples TRBV10-3 to TRBJ1-5; a weak D match, TRBD1 (5 bases). The CDR3 runs 13 residues. V lost 10 bases and J lost 7, with 17 bases in between. In germline, CDR1 is ENHRY, CDR2 SYGVKD. This CDR3 is CATKGDLLQPQHF. The CDR3 coding sequence is TGTGCCACCAAAGGGGATTTGTTGCAGCCCCAGCATTTT.

The chain is built from TRBV7-8 and TRBJ1-3; the D gene is possibly TRBD1 (5 bases). Trimming stripped 5 bases from V and 0 bases from J, with 11 bases between. The CDR3 consists of 15 residues. CDR1 is SGHVS and CDR2 is FQNEAQ in the germline V gene. In nucleotides, the CDR3 is TGTGCCAGCAGCACCCGGACAAGCTCTGGAAACACCATATATTTT. Its translation: CASSTRTSSGNTIYF.

This clone was detected only once. The chain uses TRBV19 and TRBJ1-2; D remains unclear. The CDR3 sequence is 15 residues long. From germline, CDR1 is LNHDA and CDR2 SQIVND (reference sequence). Trimming shortened V by 6 bases and J by 2 bases, and 16 bases separated the two germline ends. The CDR3 reads CASSTGLGGNYGYTF. The DNA for the CDR3 is TGTGCCAGTAGCACCGGACTTGGAGGGAACTATGGCTACACCTTC.

This clone is a singleton in its sample. The V gene is TRBV5-5, the J gene TRBJ2-2; 7 nucleotides match TRBD1. CDR1 SGHKS and CDR2 YYEKEE come from the germline V gene (reference sequence). Germline trimming cut 5 bases from V and 4 bases from J; bases unmatched to any gene: 5. CDR3 length: 14 amino acids. DNA for the CDR3: TGTGCCAGCAGGGCCGGGACAGCCACCGGGGAGCTGTTTTTT. Amino acid sequence: CASRAGTATGELFF. Full variable domain (missing parts from reference TRBV5-5 and TRBJ2-2): DAGVTQSPTHLIKTRGQQVTLRCSPISGHKSVSWYQQVLGQGPQFIFQYYEKEERGRGNFPDRFSARQFPNYSSELNVNALLLGDSALYLCASRAGTATGELFFGEGSRLTVL.

The chain is built from TRBV19 and TRBJ1-2; TRBD1 matches at 9 bases. The CDR3 covers 15 residues. Germline V gene sequence: CDR1 LNHDA, CDR2 SQIVND (reference sequence). Losses at the gene ends were 6 bases for V and 4 bases for J; bases not matched to a gene: 9. CDR3 coding DNA: TGTGCCAGTAGACGCGACAGGGGGGGCGTCTATGGCTACACCTTC. Translation gives CASRRDRGGVYGYTF.

This rearrangement joins TRBV27 to TRBJ2-3; 7 positions agree with TRBD2. This CDR3 is built from 15 residues. Germline CDR1 MNHEY, CDR2 SMNVEV (reference sequence). J gave up 0 bases and V 6 bases, and 6 bases lay outside the gene matches. The CDR3 region is CASSPWGGSTDTQYF. CDR3 DNA: TGTGCCAGCAGCCCCTGGGGGGGGAGCACAGATACGCAGTATTTT.

This clone was detected once. The chain carries TRBV15 and TRBJ2-7, with D uncertain. The germline gives CDR1 LNHNV, CDR2 YYDKDF (reference sequence). The CDR3 runs to 15 residues. The V end lost 0 bases, the J end lost 6 bases, and 15 bases lay between the germline ends. CDR3 coding DNA: TGTGCCACCAGCAGAGACCAGGCCCAAGGTACCGAGCAGTACTTC. Protein product: CATSRDQAQGTEQYF. Using reference TRBV15 and TRBJ2-7 for the parts outside the CDR3, the full variable domain is DAMVIQNPRYQVTQFGKPVTLSCSQTLNHNVMYWYQQKSSQAPKLLFHYYDKDFNNEADTPDNFQSRRPNTSFCFLDIRSPGLGDTAMYLCATSRDQAQGTEQYFGPGTRLTVT.

The rearrangement links TRBV2 to TRBJ1-3, with D maybe TRBD1 (6 bases). The CDR3 contains 13 residues. Germline V lookup: CDR1 SNHLY, CDR2 FYNNEI. The ends were cut back, 8 bases at V and 0 bases at J, with 8 bases in the middle. The CDR3 region is CASRDNSGNTIYF. Written as DNA, the CDR3 is TGTGCCAGCCGGGACAACTCTGGAAACACCATATATTTT. The full variable domain, in which reference TRBV2 and TRBJ1-3 provide the parts outside the CDR3, is EPEVTQTPSHQVTQMGQEVILRCVPISNHLYFYWYRQILGQKVEFLVSFYNNEISEKSEIFDDQFSVERPDGSNFTLKIRSTKLEDSAMYFCASRDNSGNTIYFGEGSWLTVV.

The chain combines TRBV3-1 (or the pseudogene TRBV3-2) with TRBJ1-1; D perhaps matches TRBD1 (6 bases). CDR1 and CDR2 from the germline V gene are LGHDT and YNNKEL (reference sequence). The germline V and J ends were trimmed by 7 bases and 1 base, with 13 bases remaining between them. The CDR3 covers 14 residues. The CDR3 here is CASKTWTANTEAFF. The DNA for the CDR3 is TGTGCCAGCAAGACTTGGACAGCGAACACTGAAGCTTTCTTT.

The chain employs TRBV12-5 and TRBJ2-7; 7 bases fit TRBD1. CDR1 and CDR2 (germline): LGHNT, FRNRAP. V lost 1 base and J lost 0; bases outside the gene matches: 3. This CDR3 has 15 residues. The DNA for the CDR3 is TGTGCTAGTGGTTTGGACGGGACAGCCTCCTACGAGCAGTACTTC. As protein: CASGLDGTASYEQYF.

In this sample, this clone turned up once. The V gene is TRBV6-5, the J gene TRBJ2-7, with TRBD1 matching 8 bases. V was clipped by 6 bases and J by 9 bases; unmatched bases: 10. The length of the CDR3 is 13 residues. The germline CDR1 and CDR2 sequences are MNHEY and SVGAGI. CDR3 residues: CASSPMGQAGQYF. CDR3 in DNA: TGTGCCAGCAGCCCAATGGGACAGGCGGGGCAGTACTTC.

The chain recombines TRBV14 with TRBJ2-6, with D possibly TRBD1 on 6 matching bases. Trimming took 2 bases from V and 4 from J, leaving 15 bases between them. The CDR3 is 17 residues long. Germline CDR1 reads SGHDN; CDR2 reads FVKESK. The CDR3, as DNA: TGTGCCAGCAGCCAACAGGGGAGACCTCTGGGGGCCAACGTCCTGACTTTC. It specifies CASSQQGRPLGANVLTF.

The chain carries TRBV7-2 and TRBJ2-3; TRBD2 matches 9 bases. V was clipped by 5 bases and J by 2 bases; unmatched bases: 5. Germline V gene data show CDR1 as SGHTA and CDR2 as FQGNSA. The CDR3 extends over 15 amino acids. The DNA of the CDR3 is TGTGCCAGCAGCCTTAGCGGGAGTCCCACAGATACGCAGTATTTT. Protein sequence: CASSLSGSPTDTQYF.

This clone occurred once. The CDR3 loop is CASSQDWPVRGGYTF. CDR3 nucleotides: TGTGCCAGCAGCCAAGATTGGCCCGTCCGGGGTGGCTACACCTTC. This rearrangement joins TRBV14 to TRBJ1-2; D gene unclear. CDR3 length: 15 residues. Germline V CDR1 and CDR2: SGHDN, FVKESK. Trimming pared 0 bases from V and 7 bases from J, leaving 15 bases between.